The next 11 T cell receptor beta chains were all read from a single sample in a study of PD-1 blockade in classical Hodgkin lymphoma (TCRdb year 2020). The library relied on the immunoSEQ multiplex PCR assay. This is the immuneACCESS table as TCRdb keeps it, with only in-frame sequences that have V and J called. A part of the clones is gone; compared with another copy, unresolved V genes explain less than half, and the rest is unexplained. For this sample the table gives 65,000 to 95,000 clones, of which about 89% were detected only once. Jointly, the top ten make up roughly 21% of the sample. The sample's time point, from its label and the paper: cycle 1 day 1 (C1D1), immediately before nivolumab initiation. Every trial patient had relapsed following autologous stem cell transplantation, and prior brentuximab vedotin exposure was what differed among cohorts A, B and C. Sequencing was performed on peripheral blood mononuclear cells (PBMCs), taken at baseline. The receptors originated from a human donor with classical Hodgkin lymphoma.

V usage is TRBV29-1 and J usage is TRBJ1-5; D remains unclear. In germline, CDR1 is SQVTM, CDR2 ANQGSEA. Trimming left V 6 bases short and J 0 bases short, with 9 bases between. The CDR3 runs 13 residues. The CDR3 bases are TGCAGCGTCGGAGAGAATAGCAATCAGCCCCAGCATTTT. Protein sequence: CSVGENSNQPQHF.

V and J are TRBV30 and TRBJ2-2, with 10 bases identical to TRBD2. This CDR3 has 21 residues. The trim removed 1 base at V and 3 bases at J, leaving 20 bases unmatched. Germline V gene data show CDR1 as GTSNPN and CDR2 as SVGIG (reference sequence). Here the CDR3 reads CAWSEGRGHSGLADYTGELFF. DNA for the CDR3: TGTGCCTGGAGTGAAGGCAGGGGTCACAGTGGACTAGCGGATTACACCGGGGAGCTGTTTTTT.

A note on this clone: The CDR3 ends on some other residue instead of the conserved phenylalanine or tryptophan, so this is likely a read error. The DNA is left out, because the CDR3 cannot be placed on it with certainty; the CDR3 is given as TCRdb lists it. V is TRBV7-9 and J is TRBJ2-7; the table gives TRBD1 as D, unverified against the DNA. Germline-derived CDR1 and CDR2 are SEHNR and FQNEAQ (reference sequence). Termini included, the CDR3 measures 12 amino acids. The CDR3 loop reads CASRRDYGQVAI.

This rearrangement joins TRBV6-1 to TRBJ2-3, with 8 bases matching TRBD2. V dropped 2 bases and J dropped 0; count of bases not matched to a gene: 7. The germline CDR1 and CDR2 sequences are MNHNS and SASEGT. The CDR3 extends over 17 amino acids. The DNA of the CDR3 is TGTGCCAGCAGTGAAAACTTCGGCGGGGGGAGCACAGATACGCAGTATTTT. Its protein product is CASSENFGGGSTDTQYF.

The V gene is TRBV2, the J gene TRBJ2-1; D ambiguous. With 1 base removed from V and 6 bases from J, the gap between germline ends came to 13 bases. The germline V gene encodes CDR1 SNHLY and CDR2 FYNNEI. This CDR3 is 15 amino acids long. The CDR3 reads CASSEELTTANEQFF. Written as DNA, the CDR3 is TGTGCCAGCAGTGAAGAACTGACCACTGCCAATGAGCAGTTCTTC. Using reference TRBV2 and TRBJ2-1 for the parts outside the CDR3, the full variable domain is EPEVTQTPSHQVTQMGQEVILRCVPISNHLYFYWYRQILGQKVEFLVSFYNNEISEKSEIFDDQFSVERPDGSNFTLKIRSTKLEDSAMYFCASSEELTTANEQFFGPGTRLTVL.

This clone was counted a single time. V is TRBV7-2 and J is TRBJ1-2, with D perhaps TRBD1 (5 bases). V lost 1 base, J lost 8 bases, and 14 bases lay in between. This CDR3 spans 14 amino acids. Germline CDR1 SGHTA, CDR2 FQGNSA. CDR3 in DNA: TGTGCCAGCAGCTTAGAAGGGGCCCGGTCGGGCTACACCTTC. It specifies CASSLEGARSGYTF.

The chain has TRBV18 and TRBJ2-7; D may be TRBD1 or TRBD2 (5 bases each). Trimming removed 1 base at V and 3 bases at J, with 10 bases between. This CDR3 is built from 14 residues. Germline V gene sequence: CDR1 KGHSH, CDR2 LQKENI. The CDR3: CASSPRGENYEQYF. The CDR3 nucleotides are TGTGCCAGCTCACCACGAGGGGAAAACTACGAGCAGTACTTC.

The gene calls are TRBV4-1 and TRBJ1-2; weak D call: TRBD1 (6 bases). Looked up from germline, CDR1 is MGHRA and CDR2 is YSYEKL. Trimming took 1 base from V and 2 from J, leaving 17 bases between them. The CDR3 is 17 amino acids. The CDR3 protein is CASSQVGNTGNNYGYTF. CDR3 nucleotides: TGCGCCAGCAGCCAAGTGGGGAATACAGGGAACAACTATGGCTACACCTTC.

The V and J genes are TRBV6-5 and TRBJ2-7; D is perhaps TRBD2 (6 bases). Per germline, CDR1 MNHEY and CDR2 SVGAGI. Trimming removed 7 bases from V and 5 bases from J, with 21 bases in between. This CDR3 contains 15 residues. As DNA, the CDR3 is TGTGCCAGCAAATCGCTAGCGACACTTTCAGACGAGCAGTACTTC. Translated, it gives CASKSLATLSDEQYF.

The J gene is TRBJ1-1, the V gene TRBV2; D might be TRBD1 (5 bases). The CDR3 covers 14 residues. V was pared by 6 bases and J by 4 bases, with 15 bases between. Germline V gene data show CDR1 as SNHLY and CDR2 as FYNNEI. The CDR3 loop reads CASSGPGPATEAFF. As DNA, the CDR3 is TGTGCCAGCAGCGGCCCAGGGCCGGCCACTGAAGCTTTCTTT.

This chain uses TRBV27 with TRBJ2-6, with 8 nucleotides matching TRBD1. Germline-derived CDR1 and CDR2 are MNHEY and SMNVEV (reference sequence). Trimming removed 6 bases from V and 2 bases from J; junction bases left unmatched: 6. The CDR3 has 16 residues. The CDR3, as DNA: TGTGCCAGCAGAGAAAACAGGGGGGCTGGGGCCAACGTCCTGACTTTC. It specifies CASRENRGAGANVLTF.